These T cell receptor beta chains were read from a single sample in a study of neoadjuvant nivolumab and ipilimumab in lung cancer. TCRdb's table, derived via immunoSEQ multiplex PCR, lists solely in-frame clones and lacks some. Here the sample spans around 6,000 clones, less than 65% being singletons. This specimen was tumor tissue, taken after neoadjuvant nivolumab, alone or with ipilimumab, at or shortly before surgery. The receptors stem from an adult with non-small cell lung cancer. Both conserved end residues are part of each CDR3. D genes are given only for firm matches. Clone size is not always given. Where it is, it says once, few, many or a class for expanded clones.

TRBV5-6	-	TRBJ2-7	-	TGTGCCAGCAGCCGTACCTACGAGCAGTACTTC	CASSRTYEQYF
TRBV6-5	TRBD1	TRBJ2-7	-	TGTGCCAGCAGTTACAGGACAGGGGTTCTCGAGCAGTACTTC	CASSYRTGVLEQYF
TRBV5-1	TRBD1	TRBJ1-4	-	TGCGCCAGCAGCTTGTCTACAGGGGGTGGGAATGAAAAACTGTTTTTT	CASSLSTGGGNEKLFF
TRBV27	-	TRBJ2-5	-	TGTGCCAGCAGTTTAAATGGGGAGACCCAGTACTTC	CASSLNGETQYF
TRBV14	TRBD2	TRBJ2-5	once	TGTGCCAGCAGCCCAGGACTAGCGGGACAAGGCCAGTACTTC	CASSPGLAGQGQYF
TRBV15	-	TRBJ1-1	-	TGTGCCACCGCTTTAGTGAACACTGAAGCTTTCTTT	CATALVNTEAFF
TRBV30	TRBD2	TRBJ2-3	-	TGTGCCTGGAGCGGGGCTAGCGGGACCACAGATACGCAGTATTTT	CAWSGASGTTDTQYF
TRBV13	-	TRBJ1-1	few	TGTGCCAGCAGCGCCCGCCCGGGCACTGAAGCTTTCTTT	CASSARPGTEAFF
TRBV19	TRBD2	TRBJ2-7	-	TGTGCCAGTAGTATGACTAGCGGGAGGTACGAGCAGTACTTC	CASSMTSGRYEQYF
TRBV5-1	-	TRBJ2-7	-	TGCGCCAGCAGCCCTAGATTTTCCACCTCCGAGCAGTACTTC	CASSPRFSTSEQYF
TRBV19	-	TRBJ2-2	-	TGTGCCAGTAGTAGACAGCAGAACACCGGGGAGCTGTTTTTT	CASSRQQNTGELFF
TRBV28	TRBD1	TRBJ1-5	large	TGTGCCAGCAGTTTAGCCGGACAGGGGGTCTGGGCCCAGCATTTT	CASSLAGQGVWAQHF
TRBV19	-	TRBJ2-1	-	TGTGCCAGTAGTAGTTCTAGTAGAGAGCAGTTCTTC	CASSSSSREQFF
TRBV5-6	-	TRBJ1-6	-	TGTGCCAGCAGCCCCGGACAGCACGCGACACCCCTCCACTTT	CASSPGQHATPLHF
TRBV20-1	-	TRBJ2-7	-	TGCAGTGCTAGTTCGCGGGAGCAGTACTTC	CSASSREQYF
TRBV5-5	-	TRBJ2-7	-	TGTGCCAGCAGCTTGGGACTTATGCACTACGAGCAGTACTTC	CASSLGLMHYEQYF
TRBV10-3	TRBD2	TRBJ2-7	-	TGTGCCATCAGATCGGGCCGCTCTAGCGGAACCTACGAGCAGTACTTC	CAIRSGRSSGTYEQYF
TRBV19	-	TRBJ2-1	-	TGTGCCAGTAGTATCGGTTACGGGAGTAATGAGCAGTTCTTC	CASSIGYGSNEQFF
TRBV9	TRBD2	TRBJ2-6	-	TGTGCCAGCAGCGTGGGACTAGCGGGAGGGTTCAGTGGTATGAGCAGTGCCAACGTCCTGACTTTC	CASSVGLAGGFSGMSSANVLTF
TRBV4-1	-	TRBJ2-7	-	TGCGCCAGCAGCCAATCGGTCTCCGGCGCCTACGAGCAGTACTTC	CASSQSVSGAYEQYF
TRBV28	-	TRBJ2-6	few	TGTGCCAGCAGTTTTGGCCTATGGGGAGCTGGGGCCAACGTCCTGACTTTC	CASSFGLWGAGANVLTF
TRBV4-2	TRBD2	TRBJ2-1	-	TGTGCCAGCAGCCAAGGGGCTAGCGGTTACAATGAGCAGTTCTTC	CASSQGASGYNEQFF